This T cell receptor beta chain was sequenced for a study of T cell responses to AZD1222 COVID-19 vaccine. Data came from immunoSEQ multiplex PCR; TCRdb stores just in-frame clones and leaves some out. This table has fewer than 200,000 clones, approximately 92% appearing once. Germline V gene data show CDR1 as MNHEY and CDR2 as SVGAGI. This CDR3 is 14 amino acids long. Trimming at V came to 7 bases and at J to 9 bases, leaving 8 bases not matched to a gene. This rearrangement joins TRBV6-5 to TRBJ1-6; the match to TRBD1 covers 8 bases. The sequence derives from an adult in good health. Sequences were derived from peripheral blood, sampled on day 0 of AZD1222 vaccination. The CDR3 region has the DNA TGTGCCAGCACCCTGGACAGGGTCAGTTCACCCCTCCACTTT. This sequence encodes CASTLDRVSSPLHF.